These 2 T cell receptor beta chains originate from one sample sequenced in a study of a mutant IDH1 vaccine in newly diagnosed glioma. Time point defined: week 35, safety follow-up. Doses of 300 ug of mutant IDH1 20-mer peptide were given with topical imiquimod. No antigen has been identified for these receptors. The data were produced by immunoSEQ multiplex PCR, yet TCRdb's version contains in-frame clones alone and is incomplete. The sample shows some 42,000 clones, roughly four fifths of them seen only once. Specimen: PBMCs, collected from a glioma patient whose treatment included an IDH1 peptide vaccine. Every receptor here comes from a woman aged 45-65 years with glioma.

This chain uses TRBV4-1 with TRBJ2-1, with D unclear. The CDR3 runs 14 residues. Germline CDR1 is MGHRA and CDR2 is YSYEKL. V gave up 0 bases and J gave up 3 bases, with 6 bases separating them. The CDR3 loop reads CASSQDRGYNEQFF. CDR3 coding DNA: TGCGCCAGCAGCCAAGATCGTGGCTACAATGAGCAGTTCTTC.

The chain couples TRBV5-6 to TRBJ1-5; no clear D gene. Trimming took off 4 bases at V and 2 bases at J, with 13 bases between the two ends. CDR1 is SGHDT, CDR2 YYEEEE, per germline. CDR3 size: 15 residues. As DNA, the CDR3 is TGTGCCAGCAGCCCTCGGGGTCGGGGCAATCAGCCCCAGCATTTT. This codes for CASSPRGRGNQPQHF.